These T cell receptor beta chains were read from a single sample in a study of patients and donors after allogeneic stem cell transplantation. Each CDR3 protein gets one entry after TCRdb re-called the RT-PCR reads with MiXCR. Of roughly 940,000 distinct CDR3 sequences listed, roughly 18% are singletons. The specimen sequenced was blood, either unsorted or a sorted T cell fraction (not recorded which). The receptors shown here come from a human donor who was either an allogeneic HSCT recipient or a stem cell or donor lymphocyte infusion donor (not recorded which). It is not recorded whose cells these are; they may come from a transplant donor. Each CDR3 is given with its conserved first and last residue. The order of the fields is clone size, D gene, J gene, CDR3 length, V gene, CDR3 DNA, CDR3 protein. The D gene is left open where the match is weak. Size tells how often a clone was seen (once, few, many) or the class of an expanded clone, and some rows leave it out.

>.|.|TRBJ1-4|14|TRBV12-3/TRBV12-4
TGTGCCAGCAGCCCAAGGGACAAGGGGGAAAAACTGTTTTTT
CASSPRDKGEKLFF
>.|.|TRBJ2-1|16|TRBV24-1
TGTGCCACCAGTGATCGAGCGGGTGACTCCTACAATGAGCAGTTCTTC
CATSDRAGDSYNEQFF
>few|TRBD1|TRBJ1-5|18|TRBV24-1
TGTGCCACCAGTGATTCGTCATTTGGACAGGGGGACAATCAGCCCCAGCATTTT
CATSDSSFGQGDNQPQHF
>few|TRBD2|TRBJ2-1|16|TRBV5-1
TGCGCCAGCAGCTTGGCCTGGGAACTAGCGGTAAATGGGCAGTTCTTC
CASSLAWELAVNGQFF
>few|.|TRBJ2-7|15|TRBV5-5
TGTGCCAGCAGCTCGCTAAAACGGGGAACCTACGAGCAGTACTTC
CASSSLKRGTYEQYF
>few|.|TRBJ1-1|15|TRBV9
TGTGCCAGCAGCGTCAGTCCGGATCCTGGCACTGAAGCTTTCTTT
CASSVSPDPGTEAFF
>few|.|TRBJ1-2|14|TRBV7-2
TGTGCCAGCAGCTCCGACGGGGCCTTCTATGGCTACACCTTC
CASSSDGAFYGYTF
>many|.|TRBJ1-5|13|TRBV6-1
TGTGCCACAAAGAGGGGGACTTCGGCGCCCCAGCATTTT
CATKRGTSAPQHF
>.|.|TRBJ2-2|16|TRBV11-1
TGTGCCAGCAGCCCGTCGGAGGGGTTTAACACCGGGGAGCTGTTTTTT
CASSPSEGFNTGELFF
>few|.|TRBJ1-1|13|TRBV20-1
TGCAGTGTCCCCGGACAAGGGACCACTGAAGCTTTCTTT
CSVPGQGTTEAFF
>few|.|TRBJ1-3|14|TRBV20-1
TGCAGTGCTAGAGAGTGGTTATCTGGAAACACCATATATTTT
CSAREWLSGNTIYF
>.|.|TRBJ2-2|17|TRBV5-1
TGCGCCAGCAGCTCCCCTCTGGCGGACACGAACACCGGGGAGCTGTTTTTT
CASSSPLADTNTGELFF
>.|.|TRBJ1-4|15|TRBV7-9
TGTGCCAGCAGCCTCCGACAGCAAACTAATGAAAAACTGTTTTTT
CASSLRQQTNEKLFF
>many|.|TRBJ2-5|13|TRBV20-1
TGCAGTGCTCCTAGGTCGGGGAGAGAGACCCAGTACTTC
CSAPRSGRETQYF
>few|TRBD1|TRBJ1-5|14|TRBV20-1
TGCAGTGCTAGCCCCGACAGGGGCGATCAGCCCCAGCATTTT
CSASPDRGDQPQHF
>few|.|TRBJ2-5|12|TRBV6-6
TGTGCCAGCAGTTTCTTAAGAGAGACCCAGTACTTC
CASSFLRETQYF
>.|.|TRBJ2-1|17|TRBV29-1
TGCAGCGTCGGTTCAGTCAGCGACCCAACCCTCTACAATGAGCAGTTCTTC
CSVGSVSDPTLYNEQFF
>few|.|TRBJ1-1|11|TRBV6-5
TGTGCCACGTATCGGAACACTGAAGCTTTCTTT
CATYRNTEAFF
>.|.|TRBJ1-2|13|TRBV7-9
TGTGCCAGCAGCTCACTGGGCTCCGATGGCTACACCTTC
CASSSLGSDGYTF
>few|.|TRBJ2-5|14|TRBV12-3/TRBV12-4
TGTGCCAGCAGGCTACAGGGAGGCCAAGAGACCCAGTACTTC
CASRLQGGQETQYF
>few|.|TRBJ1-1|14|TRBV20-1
TGCAGTGCTAGCCTACAGGGACGGGACACTGAAGCTTTCTTT
CSASLQGRDTEAFF
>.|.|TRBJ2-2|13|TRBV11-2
TGTGCCAGCAGCTCCGCCTACACCGGGGAGCTGTTTTTT
CASSSAYTGELFF
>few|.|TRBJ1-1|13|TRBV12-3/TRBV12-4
TGTGCCAGCAGTCAGAGGGCTCTCACTGAAGCTTTCTTT
CASSQRALTEAFF
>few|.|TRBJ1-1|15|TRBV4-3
TGCGCCAGCAGCCAAGATTACGGGATTGGCACTGAAGCTTTCTTT
CASSQDYGIGTEAFF
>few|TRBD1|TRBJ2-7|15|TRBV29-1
TGCAGCGTAAAAGGGACAGCTACTAACTCCTACGAGCAGTACTTC
CSVKGTATNSYEQYF
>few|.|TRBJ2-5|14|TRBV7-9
TGTGCCAGCAGCCCGAGGACCGTAAAAGAGACCCAGTACTTC
CASSPRTVKETQYF
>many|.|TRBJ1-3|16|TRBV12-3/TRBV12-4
TGTGCCAGCAGTCTCGGTCTGGGGTGGGACGGAAACACCATATATTTT
CASSLGLGWDGNTIYF
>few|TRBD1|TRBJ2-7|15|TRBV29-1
TGCAGCGCCACCCTGGGGACAGGGGGCTGGTACGAGCAGTACTTC
CSATLGTGGWYEQYF
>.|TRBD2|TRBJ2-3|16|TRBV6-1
TGTGCCAGCAGTGAAGCTTGGGCTAGCGGTGTTCCTCCGCAGTATTTT
CASSEAWASGVPPQYF
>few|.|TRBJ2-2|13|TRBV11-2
TGTGCCAGCACCCCAATTCCCACCGGGGAGCTGTTTTTT
CASTPIPTGELFF
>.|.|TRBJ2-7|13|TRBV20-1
TGCAGTGCCAGCGCGGGGTTTGGTGTCGAGCAGTACTTC
CSASAGFGVEQYF
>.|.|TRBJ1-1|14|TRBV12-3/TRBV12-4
TGTGCCAGCAGTAGACCCTACCCCCCGTCTGAAGCTTTCTTT
CASSRPYPPSEAFF
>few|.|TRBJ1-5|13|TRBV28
TGTGCCAGCAGTTTTTTGCAGCATCAGCCCCAGCATTTT
CASSFLQHQPQHF
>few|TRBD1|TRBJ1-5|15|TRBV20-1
TGCAGCCTAGGCCTTAGGACAGGCGAGAATCAGCCCCAGCATTTT
CSLGLRTGENQPQHF
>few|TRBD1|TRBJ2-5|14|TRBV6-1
TGTGCCAGCACCTCTGGGGACAGAGAAGAGACCCAGTACTTC
CASTSGDREETQYF
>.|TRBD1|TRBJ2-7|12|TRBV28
TGTGCCAATAAGACAGGGAGTAGCGAGCAGTACTTC
CANKTGSSEQYF
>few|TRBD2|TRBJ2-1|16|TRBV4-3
TGCGCCAGCAGCCGAGCAGGGGCGGGGGGGCGCAATGAGCAGTTCTTC
CASSRAGAGGRNEQFF
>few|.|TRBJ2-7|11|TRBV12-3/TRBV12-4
TGTGCCAGTGGGGTCCCCTACGAGCAGTACTTC
CASGVPYEQYF
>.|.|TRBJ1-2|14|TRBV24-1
TGTGCCACCAGTGACCAAGACAGTAACTATGGCTACACCTTC
CATSDQDSNYGYTF
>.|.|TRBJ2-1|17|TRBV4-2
TGTGCCAGCAGCCAACCGGGGCCGGGAAACCTTAACAATGAGCAGTTCTTC
CASSQPGPGNLNNEQFF
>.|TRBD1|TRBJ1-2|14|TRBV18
TGTGCCAGCTCACAACTACAGGGGGACTATGGCTACACCTTC
CASSQLQGDYGYTF